The entry below describes one TCR beta chain. Its antigen remains unknown. Germline V lookup: CDR1 SGDLS, CDR2 YYNGEE. The CDR3 runs 15 residues. V dropped 1 base and J dropped 2; count of bases not matched to a gene: 6. The data were taken from a study of cytomegalovirus exposure and HLA in healthy donors. Whole-study findings and limits: TCR beta chains numbering more than 150 were designated cytomegalovirus-associated.

Primers: 60 Vbeta forward and 13 Jbeta reverse. The table came from immunoSEQ multiplex PCR; TCRdb's copy has only in-frame clones and leaves some out. The data show about 170,000 clones, approximately 81% seen once. The rearrangement links TRBV9 to TRBJ2-7; 7 positions match TRBD1. Material for sequencing was PBMCs. The clonotype comes from a man aged 18 to 35 in good health and CMV-seropositive. The chain's CDR3 is CASSVPGQMTYEQYF. The CDR3 region has the DNA TGTGCCAGCAGCGTACCGGGACAGATGACCTACGAGCAGTACTTC.